Listed below are T cell receptor beta chains from one sample, sequenced in a study of T-cell memory formation after mild COVID-19. One entry per CDR3 protein, called by TCRdb with MiXCR from the 5' RACE reads. The sample records approximately 30,000 distinct CDR3 sequences, 16% being singletons. Material for sequencing was PBMCs or a T cell subset sorted from them (not recorded which). These receptor sequences come from an adult who had mild COVID-19 (a few samples of this study predate the infection). Cell type and time point are not known. Both conserved end residues are part of each CDR3. D genes are given only for firm matches. Only part of the rows carry a size: once, few, many, or a class if the clone is expanded.

v_gene: TRBV5-1
d_gene: TRBD1
abundance: many
j_gene: TRBJ2-2
CDR3nt: TGCGCCAGCAGCTCTGGGACAGGGGGCATCGGGGAGCTGTTTTTT
CDR3aa: CASSSGTGGIGELFF

v_gene: TRBV6-5
d_gene: TRBD1
abundance: many
j_gene: TRBJ1-1
CDR3nt: TGTGCCAGCAGTTACTCTTCCGGGACAGGGGTAGCTGAAGCTTTCTTT
CDR3aa: CASSYSSGTGVAEAFF

v_gene: TRBV5-1
d_gene: TRBD1
abundance: many
j_gene: TRBJ2-2
CDR3nt: TGCGCCAGCAGCCCGAGACAGGGGACCGGGGAGCTGTTTTTT
CDR3aa: CASSPRQGTGELFF

v_gene: TRBV5-1
d_gene: .
abundance: many
j_gene: TRBJ2-5
CDR3nt: TGCGCCAGCAGCTTTGACCGGGAGACCCAGTACTTC
CDR3aa: CASSFDRETQYF

v_gene: TRBV7-8
d_gene: TRBD1
abundance: many
j_gene: TRBJ2-7
CDR3nt: TGTGCCAGCAGCGTTCTCACCGGGACAGGGAGCTCCTACGAGCAGTACTTC
CDR3aa: CASSVLTGTGSSYEQYF

v_gene: TRBV5-1
d_gene: .
abundance: many
j_gene: TRBJ2-2
CDR3nt: TGCGCCAGCAGCTTCGGTTCCAGGGACCGTAACCGGGAGCTGTTTTTT
CDR3aa: CASSFGSRDRNRELFF

v_gene: TRBV12-3/TRBV12-4
d_gene: TRBD2
abundance: .
j_gene: TRBJ2-1
CDR3nt: TGTGCCAGCAGTTTAGCCGGGACTAGCGCTTCCTACAATGAGCAGTTCTTC
CDR3aa: CASSLAGTSASYNEQFF

v_gene: TRBV5-1
d_gene: TRBD2
abundance: medium-sized
j_gene: TRBJ2-1
CDR3nt: TGCGCCAGCACCCCGCTAGCGGGGGTAGAAAATGAGCAGTTCTTC
CDR3aa: CASTPLAGVENEQFF

v_gene: TRBV12-3/TRBV12-4
d_gene: .
abundance: many
j_gene: TRBJ2-7
CDR3nt: TGTGCCAGCAGTCCTGGGTTCGAGCAGTACTTC
CDR3aa: CASSPGFEQYF

v_gene: TRBV5-1
d_gene: TRBD1
abundance: medium-sized
j_gene: TRBJ2-7
CDR3nt: TGCGCCAGCAGCTTGGCCAGGACAGGGGCATCCTACGAGCAGTACTTC
CDR3aa: CASSLARTGASYEQYF

v_gene: TRBV5-1
d_gene: TRBD1
abundance: many
j_gene: TRBJ2-2
CDR3nt: TGCGCCAGCAGCAGGACAGGGAACACCGGGGAGCTGTTTTTT
CDR3aa: CASSRTGNTGELFF

v_gene: TRBV7-2
d_gene: .
abundance: many
j_gene: TRBJ2-7
CDR3nt: TGTGCCAGCAGCTCCGTGGGGGGCGCCGCCTACGAGCAGTACTTC
CDR3aa: CASSSVGGAAYEQYF

v_gene: TRBV27
d_gene: .
abundance: .
j_gene: TRBJ1-1
CDR3nt: TGTGCCAGCAGTTTTGGGGCCAACACTGAAGCTTTCTTT
CDR3aa: CASSFGANTEAFF

v_gene: TRBV4-3
d_gene: .
abundance: .
j_gene: TRBJ1-1
CDR3nt: TGCGCCAGCAGCCAAGTAGTATACACTGAAGCTTTCTTT
CDR3aa: CASSQVVYTEAFF

v_gene: TRBV20-1
d_gene: TRBD2
abundance: many
j_gene: TRBJ2-5
CDR3nt: TGCAGTGCTAGTTCCCTAGCGGGGGGGTACCAAGAGACCCAGTACTTC
CDR3aa: CSASSLAGGYQETQYF

v_gene: TRBV7-2
d_gene: TRBD1
abundance: many
j_gene: TRBJ1-3
CDR3nt: TGTGCCAGCAGCTCCCCCATGTCGACAGGGGGCGTCGGAAACACCATATATTTT
CDR3aa: CASSSPMSTGGVGNTIYF

v_gene: TRBV7-2
d_gene: TRBD1
abundance: many
j_gene: TRBJ1-2
CDR3nt: TGTGCCAGCAGCTTTGCCAACAGGGGGGAGGGCTACACCTTC
CDR3aa: CASSFANRGEGYTF